The clone carrying this T cell receptor beta chain appeared a few times. The CDR3 has 16 amino acids. V lost 4 bases, J lost 4 bases, and 20 bases lay in between. Germline loops: CDR1 SGHRS, CDR2 YFSETQ. The source of the sample is a study of blood T cell repertoires in COVID-19. In the original processing: By means of reference gene primer amplification, nucleated cell counts were estimated. Only in-frame clones appear in the TCRdb table, and some are missing; sequencing was by immunoSEQ multiplex PCR. The D gene and trimming were derived from the DNA, and the V and J assignments and clone size from that table. The data show more than 45,000 clones, with 86% seen just once and about 17% held by the top ten.

The sample consisted of peripheral blood. V gene TRBV5-1 combines with J gene TRBJ1-1; tentatively, D is TRBD1 (6 bases). This receptor was identified in a man in his fifties or sixties with active or convalescent COVID-19. The CDR3: CASSARAGGSGTEAFF. The CDR3 region has the DNA TGCGCCAGCAGCGCCCGGGCGGGGGGCTCGGGCACTGAAGCTTTCTTT. Supplemented by reference TRBV5-1 and TRBJ1-1, the full variable domain reads KAGVTQTPRYLIKTRGQQVTLSCSPISGHRSVSWYQQTPGQGLQFLFEYFSETQRNKGNFPGRFSGRQFSNSRSEMNVSTLELGDSALYLCASSARAGGSGTEAFFGQGTRLTVV.